Following are 7 T cell receptor beta chains from one sample sequenced in a study of blood T cells in healthy people across ages. Using a J-beta primer mix together with a sample-barcoded 5' primer, a second PCR was run for roughly 7 to 12 cycles. MiXCR, run by TCRdb on the 5' RACE reads, gives a single entry per CDR3 protein. The sample includes about 1.6 million distinct CDR3 sequences, roughly 32% of them seen just once. The sequenced sample consisted of blood. Receptor source: a woman aged 30 to 39 in good health.

The chain carries TRBV24-1 and TRBJ2-7, with D unclear. CDR1 and CDR2 (germline): KGHDR, SFDVKD. V lost 2 bases, J lost 2 bases, and 12 bases lay in between. The CDR3 runs 15 residues. CDR3 bases: TGTGCCACCAGTGATTGCGGCAAGTCGACCTACGAGCAGTACTTC. Encoded protein: CATSDCGKSTYEQYF.

About this clonotype itself: A much more abundant neighbour one base away suggests this may be a read error. The rearrangement joins TRBV29-1 to TRBJ2-7; D remains unclear. The CDR3 sequence is 13 residues long. V was shortened by 2 bases and J by 4 bases, with 12 bases between the two germline ends. The germline CDR1 and CDR2 sequences are SQVTM and ANQGSEA. CDR3 DNA sequence: TGCAGCGTTGAATTTTTATCGGAGTACGAGCAGTACTTC. Translated, it gives CSVEFLSEYEQYF.

This clonotype was picked up a small number of times. The J gene is TRBJ2-3, the V gene TRBV14; D not resolved. Germline V CDR1 and CDR2: SGHDN, FVKESK. The length of the CDR3 is 13 residues. The V and J ends lost 2 bases and 2 bases respectively, with 5 bases between them. CDR3 nucleotide sequence: TGTGCCAGCAGCCAATTCCCCACAGATACGCAGTATTTT. This codes for CASSQFPTDTQYF.

To note about this clonotype: The junction shows a germline mismatch at one end, possibly a read error. The gene calls are TRBV7-9 and TRBJ2-7, with D tentatively TRBD2 (5 bases). CDR1 is SEHNR, CDR2 FQNEAQ, per germline (reference sequence). CDR3 length equals 14 residues. In DNA, the CDR3 is TGTGCCTGCAGCACTCTAGCTTCCCTTCACGAGCAGTACTTC. As protein: CACSTLASLHEQYF.

This clonotype has only a few counts. This sequence joins TRBV29-1 and TRBJ1-1, with a tentative D call TRBD1 (6 bases). This CDR3 is built from 17 residues. Per germline, CDR1 SQVTM and CDR2 ANQGSEA. V was cut by 5 bases and J by 0 bases, with 22 bases left in between. This chain's CDR3 is CSVPSGDIPLLNTEAFF. CDR3 nucleotide sequence: TGCAGCGTTCCCTCCGGGGACATCCCTCTTTTGAACACTGAAGCTTTCTTT.

The gene calls are TRBV30 and TRBJ2-7; 7 bases line up with TRBD2. Matching the DNA end better, TRBJ2-5 makes the J call doubtful. CDR1 and CDR2 from the germline V gene are GTSNPN and SVGIG (reference sequence). The CDR3 runs 13 residues. CDR3 in amino acids: CAWSGTGGETQYF. DNA for the CDR3: TGTGCCTGGAGTGGGACCGGGGGGGAGACCCAGTACTTC.

The gene calls are TRBV20-1 and TRBJ1-2; D remains unclear. V lost 0 bases, J lost 4 bases, and 12 bases lay in between. Germline values: CDR1 DFQATT, CDR2 SNEGSKA (reference sequence). The CDR3 runs to 14 residues. The CDR3 nucleotides are TGCAGTGCTAGAGATTTGGCAGGCGTCTATGGCTACACCTTC. Its translation: CSARDLAGVYGYTF.